The 15 T cell receptor beta chains given below trace back to one sample, sequenced in a study of T cells in Graves' hyperthyroidism and ophthalmopathy. Template material for amplifying TCR beta CDR3 regions consisted of RNA transcripts. TCR CDR3 underwent first-round RT-PCR with the HTBI primer set. Each CDR3 protein is one row after TCRdb ran MiXCR on the multiplex PCR reads. The repertoire holds a few hundred thousand distinct CDR3 sequences, about 18% seen once, with about 38% in the top ten. Material: blood. The origin of the receptors is a man between 18 and 29 years old with Graves' ophthalmopathy.

The table lists this clonotype with many counts. The rearrangement links TRBV6-5 to TRBJ1-1; D ambiguous. CDR3 length: 13 amino acids. V gave up 2 bases and J gave up 3 bases, with 7 bases separating them. The V gene's germline CDR1 is MNHEY and CDR2 SVGAGI. CDR3 in amino acids: CASSYEVDTEAFF. CDR3 nucleotide sequence: TGTGCCAGCAGTTACGAGGTAGACACTGAAGCTTTCTTT.

This clonotype was found many times. The gene calls are TRBV6-6 and TRBJ2-1, with 10 positions matching TRBD2. This CDR3 has 15 amino acids. Looked up from germline, CDR1 is MNHNY and CDR2 is SVGAGI (reference sequence). Unmatched junction bases numbered 5, after V lost 0 bases and J lost 9 bases. DNA for the CDR3: TGTGCCAGCAGTTACTCGCGACTAGCGGGTGGTGAGCAGTTCTTC. Translation gives CASSYSRLAGGEQFF.

This clonotype occurred many times. The chain has TRBV20-1 and TRBJ2-1; D could derive from TRBD1 or TRBD2 (6 bases each). The CDR3 extends over 15 amino acids. Germline loops: CDR1 DFQATT, CDR2 SNEGSKA (reference sequence). V lost 3 bases and J 0 bases, leaving 12 bases between the germline ends. Here the CDR3 DNA reads TGCAGTGCTAGCCCGGGGGCCAGCTCCTACAATGAGCAGTTCTTC. This gives the protein CSASPGASSYNEQFF.

Ten or more counts support this clonotype. J is TRBJ1-2 and V is TRBV12-3 or TRBV12-4, with 7 bases lining up with TRBD1. V lost 5 bases, J lost 2 bases, and 5 bases stayed unmatched. The CDR3 has 14 amino acids. The CDR3 here is CASSSAGGNYGYTF. CDR3 nucleotide sequence: TGTGCCAGCAGTAGCGCAGGGGGAAACTATGGCTACACCTTC.

In its sample, this clonotype was seen many times. V is TRBV5-1 and J is TRBJ1-2; D gene unclear. CDR3 length: 13 amino acids. Trimming shortened V by 5 bases and J by 8 bases, and 16 bases separated the two germline ends. CDR1 and CDR2 from the germline V gene are SGHRS and YFSETQ. The CDR3 sequence: CASSPGSAGGYTF. The CDR3 region has the DNA TGCGCCAGCAGTCCCGGCAGCGCGGGAGGCTACACCTTC.

This clonotype was detected a few times. The genes are TRBV20-1 and TRBJ2-7, with 8 bases that match TRBD2. The V gene end was trimmed by 0 bases and the J gene end by 0 bases; junction bases not matched to a gene: 4. CDR3 size: 15 residues. Germline-derived CDR1 and CDR2 are DFQATT and SNEGSKA (reference sequence). The CDR3 loop reads CSARDRGGPSYEQYF. Written as DNA, the CDR3 is TGCAGTGCTAGAGATCGCGGGGGGCCCTCCTACGAGCAGTACTTC.

This clonotype was seen more than once but under ten times. The gene calls are TRBV4-1 and TRBJ2-3; 10 bases agree with TRBD2. Germline CDR1 reads MGHRA; CDR2 reads YSYEKL. The CDR3 sequence is 15 residues long. V dropped 0 bases and J dropped 4; count of bases not matched to a gene: 1. The DNA for the CDR3 is TGCGCCAGCAGCCAAGATGGACTAGCGGCAGATACGCAGTATTTT. It codes for CASSQDGLAADTQYF.

This clonotype was observed many times. The rearrangement uses TRBV12-3 or TRBV12-4 and TRBJ1-5, with 9 bases identical to TRBD1. This CDR3 has 15 residues. Germline trimming cut 4 bases from V and 8 bases from J; bases unmatched to any gene: 9. CDR3 sequence: CASSSPGQGFEPQHF. The DNA for the CDR3 is TGTGCCAGCAGTTCGCCGGGACAGGGATTTGAGCCCCAGCATTTT.

The genes are TRBV13 and TRBJ1-2; TRBD1 might be the D (5 bases). This CDR3 region has 17 residues. The V gene's germline CDR1 is PRHDT and CDR2 FYEKMQ (reference sequence). V gave up 0 bases and J gave up 2 bases, with 16 bases separating them. The CDR3 is CASSLGFGGGGNYGYTF. The CDR3 nucleotides are TGTGCCAGCAGCTTAGGCTTTGGGGGAGGAGGGAACTATGGCTACACCTTC.

Points on this clonotype: One end of the junction is discordant with germline, which a read error may explain. This chain joins TRBV5-6 and TRBJ2-3; D gene ambiguous. Looked up from germline, CDR1 is SGHDT and CDR2 is YYEEEE. This CDR3 comprises 13 residues. CDR3 in DNA: TGTGCCAGCAGCTCCCAGCTCACAGATACGCGGTATTTT. As protein: CASSSQLTDTRYF.

This clonotype was found many times. J is TRBJ2-7 and V is TRBV5-5, with a tentative D call TRBD1 (5 bases). The CDR3 is 15 residues long. V lost 2 bases to trimming and J lost 6 bases, with 18 bases between them. CDR1 SGHKS and CDR2 YYEKEE come from the germline V gene (reference sequence). In nucleotides, the CDR3 is TGTGCCAGCAGCTTTGGTCAGGGCACGAGGTCCGAGCAGTACTTC. Translated: CASSFGQGTRSEQYF.

A note on this clonotype: Being one base from a much bigger clone, this may be a read error. The gene calls are TRBV2 and TRBJ1-5; possibly TRBD1 for D (6 bases). Per the germline V gene, CDR1 is SNHLY and CDR2 is FYNNEI. The CDR3 has 14 amino acids. CDR3 DNA sequence: TGTGCCAGCAGTGGAGAGGGGGGGGATCAGTCCCAGCATTTT. Its translation: CASSGEGGDQSQHF.

This clonotype occurred many times. The CDR3 coding sequence is TGCAGTGCTAGGGTTTCCGGGGCTACTTACGAGCAGTACTTC. The encoded protein is CSARVSGATYEQYF. V is TRBV20-1 and J is TRBJ2-7, with D tentatively TRBD1 or TRBD2 (5 bases each). Germline V gene sequence: CDR1 DFQATT, CDR2 SNEGSKA (reference sequence). V was cut by 3 bases and J by 4 bases, with 16 bases left in between. The CDR3 covers 14 residues.

Many counts were recorded for this clonotype. The V and J genes are TRBV12-3 or TRBV12-4 and TRBJ2-2; no clear D gene. V dropped 3 bases and J dropped 3 bases, with 14 bases sitting between them. The CDR3 is 16 amino acids. CDR3 amino acids: CASSFSTSPHTGELFF. Written as DNA, the CDR3 is TGTGCCAGCAGTTTTTCGACATCCCCTCACACCGGGGAGCTGTTTTTT.

This clonotype was recorded a few times. This chain joins TRBV19 and TRBJ1-5, with TRBD1 matching over 9 bases. The CDR3 is 17 amino acids. Trimming took 3 bases from V and 7 from J; bases not matched to a gene: 13. The V gene's germline CDR1 is LNHDA and CDR2 SQIVND (reference sequence). DNA for the CDR3: TGTGCCAGTAGTATCCCAAGTCAGGACAGGGGAGGCCAGCCCCAGCATTTT. This sequence encodes CASSIPSQDRGGQPQHF.